Described below is a single T cell receptor (beta chain) sequence and its context. A few counts support this clone. Its recognized antigen is unknown. Nothing much larger sits one base from this clone, and base qualities are not available. Mismatch repair deficiency was established in every enrolled patient by polymerase chain reaction or immunohistochemistry. TCR sequencing was carried out for a few patients who responded to pembrolizumab therapy. The phase II trial prospectively tested pembrolizumab PD-1 blockade in advanced mismatch repair-deficient cancers regardless of tissue of origin. Serial peripheral blood T cell samples were collected before and at multiple times after starting PD-1 blockade. Blood sampling time points were reported as weeks after the first dose of pembrolizumab. The method was the immunoSEQ multiplex PCR assay. The clones in this table, taken by TCRdb from immuneACCESS, are in-frame only. Not every clone is retained; where verified, under half of the shortfall comes from an unresolved V gene, and the cause of the rest is unknown. The table for this sample lists under 150,000 clones; almost 90% of them were counted only once. The top ten hold about an eighth of the sample.

From its cysteine to its phenylalanine, the CDR3 spans 16 amino acids. Solely the CDR3 DNA is kept, with 48 bases framed from the first base. The sample belongs to a study of PD-1 blockade in mismatch repair-deficient tumors (dated by TCRdb to about 2017). Broadly, across the study: Between September 2013 and September 2016, the trial enrolled over 80 consecutive patients with approximately 13 mismatch repair-deficient cancer types, every one of whom had been previously treated and was progressing. Tumor-associated T cell clones in the peripheral blood of patients responding to PD-1 blockade were tracked using deep sequencing of TCR CDR3 regions. On the study overall, not on this receptor specifically: Tumor-resident clones, often undetectable in blood before treatment, expanded rapidly after pembrolizumab and then contracted, generally before radiologic responses.

The chain joins TRBV21-1 to TRBJ2-2; TRBD2 is the table's D call, not checked against the DNA. TRBV21-1 is tagged as a pseudogene. This TCR was sampled from an adult with mismatch repair-deficient cancer. This specimen was peripheral blood, taken 70 to 72 weeks after starting pembrolizumab. In nucleotides, the sequence is TGTGCCAGCAGCAGATCTAGCGGGATGAACACCGGGGAGCTGTTTTTT. Translated, it gives CASSRSSGMNTGELFF.